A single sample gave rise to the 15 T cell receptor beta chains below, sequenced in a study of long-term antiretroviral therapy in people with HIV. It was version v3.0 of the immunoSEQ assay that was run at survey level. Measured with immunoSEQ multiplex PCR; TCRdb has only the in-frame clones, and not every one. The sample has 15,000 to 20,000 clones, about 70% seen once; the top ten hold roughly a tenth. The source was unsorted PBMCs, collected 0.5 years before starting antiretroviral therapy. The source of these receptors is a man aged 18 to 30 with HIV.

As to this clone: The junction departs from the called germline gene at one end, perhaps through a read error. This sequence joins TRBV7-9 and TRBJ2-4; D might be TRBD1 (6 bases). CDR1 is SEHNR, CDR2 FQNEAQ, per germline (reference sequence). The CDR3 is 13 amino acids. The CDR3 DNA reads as TGTGCCAGCAGTTCCACTTCCCCGGGACAAGGGGAATTC. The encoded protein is CASSSTSPGQGEF.

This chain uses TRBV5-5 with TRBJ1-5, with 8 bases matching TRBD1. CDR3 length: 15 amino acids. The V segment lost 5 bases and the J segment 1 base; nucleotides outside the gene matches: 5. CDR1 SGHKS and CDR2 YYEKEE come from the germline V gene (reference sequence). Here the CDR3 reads CASSSRGQSNQPQHF. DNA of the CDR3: TGTGCCAGCAGTTCCAGGGGGCAAAGCAATCAGCCCCAGCATTTT.

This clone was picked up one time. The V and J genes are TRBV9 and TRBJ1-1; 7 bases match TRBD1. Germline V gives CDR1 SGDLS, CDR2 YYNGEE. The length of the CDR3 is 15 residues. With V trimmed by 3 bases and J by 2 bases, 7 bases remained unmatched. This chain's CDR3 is CASSAGDSSNTEAFF. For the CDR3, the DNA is TGTGCCAGCAGCGCGGGGGACAGTAGTAACACTGAAGCTTTCTTT.

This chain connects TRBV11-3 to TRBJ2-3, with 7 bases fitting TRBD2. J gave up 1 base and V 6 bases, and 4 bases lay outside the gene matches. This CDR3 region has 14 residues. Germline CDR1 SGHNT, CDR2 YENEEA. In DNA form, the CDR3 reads TGTGCCAGCAGTCCCCGGGGGGGCACAGATACGCAGTATTTT. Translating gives CASSPRGGTDTQYF.

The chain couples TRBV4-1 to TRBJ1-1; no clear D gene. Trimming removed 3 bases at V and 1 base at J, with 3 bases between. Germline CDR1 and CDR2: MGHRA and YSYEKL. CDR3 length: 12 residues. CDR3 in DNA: TGCGCCAGCAGCCAGGGGAACACTGAAGCTTTCTTT. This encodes CASSQGNTEAFF.

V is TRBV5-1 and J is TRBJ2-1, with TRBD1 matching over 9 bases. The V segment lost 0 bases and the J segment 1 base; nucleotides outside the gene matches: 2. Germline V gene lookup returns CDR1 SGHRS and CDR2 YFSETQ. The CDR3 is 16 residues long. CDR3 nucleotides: TGCGCCAGCAGCTTGGAGGGGACAGGGTCCTACAATGAGCAGTTCTTC. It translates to CASSLEGTGSYNEQFF.

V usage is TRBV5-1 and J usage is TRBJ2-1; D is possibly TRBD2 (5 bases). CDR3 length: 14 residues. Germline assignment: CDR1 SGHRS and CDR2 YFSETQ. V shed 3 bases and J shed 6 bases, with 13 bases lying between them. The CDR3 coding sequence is TGCGCCAGCAGCTCCCCCTTAGGGAGCAATGAGCAGTTCTTC. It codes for CASSSPLGSNEQFF. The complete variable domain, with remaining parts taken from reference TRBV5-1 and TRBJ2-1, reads KAGVTQTPRYLIKTRGQQVTLSCSPISGHRSVSWYQQTPGQGLQFLFEYFSETQRNKGNFPGRFSGRQFSNSRSEMNVSTLELGDSALYLCASSSPLGSNEQFFGPGTRLTVL.

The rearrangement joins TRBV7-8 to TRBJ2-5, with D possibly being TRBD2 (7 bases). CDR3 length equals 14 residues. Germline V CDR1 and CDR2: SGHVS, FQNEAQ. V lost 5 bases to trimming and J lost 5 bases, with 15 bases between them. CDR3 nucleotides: TGTGCCAGCAGCATAGGGGGGGGCAGGGAGACCCAGTACTTC. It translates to CASSIGGGRETQYF.

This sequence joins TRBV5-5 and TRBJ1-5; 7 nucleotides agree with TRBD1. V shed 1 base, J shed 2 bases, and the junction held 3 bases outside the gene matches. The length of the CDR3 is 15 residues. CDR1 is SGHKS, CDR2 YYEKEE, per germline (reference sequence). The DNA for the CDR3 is TGTGCCAGCAGCTTGTCTGGGACAGGCAATCAGCCCCAGCATTTT. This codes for CASSLSGTGNQPQHF.

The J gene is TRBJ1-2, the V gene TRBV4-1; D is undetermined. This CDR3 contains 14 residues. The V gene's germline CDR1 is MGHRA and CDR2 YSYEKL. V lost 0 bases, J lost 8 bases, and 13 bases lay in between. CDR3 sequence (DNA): TGCGCCAGCAGCCAAGATCCGGGCTGGGAGGGCTACACCTTC. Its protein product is CASSQDPGWEGYTF.

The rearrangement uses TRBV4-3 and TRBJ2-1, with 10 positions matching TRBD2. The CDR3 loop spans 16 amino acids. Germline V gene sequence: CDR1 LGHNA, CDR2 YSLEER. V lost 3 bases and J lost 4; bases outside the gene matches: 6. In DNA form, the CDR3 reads TGCGCCAGCAGCCAGAGACTAGCGGGCCGTTACAATGAGCAGTTCTTC. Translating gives CASSQRLAGRYNEQFF.

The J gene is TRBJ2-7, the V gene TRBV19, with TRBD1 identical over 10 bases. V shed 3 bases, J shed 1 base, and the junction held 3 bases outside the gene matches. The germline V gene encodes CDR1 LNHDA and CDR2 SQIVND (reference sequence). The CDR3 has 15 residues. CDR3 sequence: CASSISDRGSYEQYF. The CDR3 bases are TGTGCCAGTAGTATTTCGGACAGGGGGTCCTACGAGCAGTACTTC.

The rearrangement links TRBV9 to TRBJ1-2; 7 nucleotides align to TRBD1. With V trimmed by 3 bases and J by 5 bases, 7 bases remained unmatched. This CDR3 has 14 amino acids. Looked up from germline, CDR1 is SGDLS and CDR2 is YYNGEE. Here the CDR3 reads CASSGGGPQYGYTF. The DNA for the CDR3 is TGTGCCAGCAGCGGAGGGGGCCCACAGTATGGCTACACCTTC. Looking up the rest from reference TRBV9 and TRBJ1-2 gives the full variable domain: DSGVTQTPKHLITATGQRVTLRCSPRSGDLSVYWYQQSLDQGLQFLIQYYNGEERAKGNILERFSAQQFPDLHSELNLSSLELGDSALYFCASSGGGPQYGYTFGSGTRLTVV.

Here the CDR3 DNA reads TGTGCCAGCAGCGTCCGGACAGATTACGATGGCTACACCTTC. Amino acid sequence: CASSVRTDYDGYTF. V and J are TRBV9 and TRBJ1-2; TRBD1 might be the D (6 bases). The CDR3 length is 14 residues. V lost 2 bases and J 6 bases, leaving 14 bases between the germline ends. The germline CDR1 and CDR2 sequences are SGDLS and YYNGEE.

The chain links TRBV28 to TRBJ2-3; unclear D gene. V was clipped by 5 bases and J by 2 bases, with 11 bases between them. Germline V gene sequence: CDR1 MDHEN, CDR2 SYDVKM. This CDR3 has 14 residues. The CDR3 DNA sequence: TGTGCCAGCAGTCTCCGGGTCGCCACAGATACGCAGTATTTT. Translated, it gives CASSLRVATDTQYF.